This TCR beta chain was sequenced for a study of regulatory T cells in long-lasting Graves disease (dated by TCRdb to about 2021). Turning to the overall study: Antithyroid drugs had been taken for less than 3 months by newly diagnosed Graves' disease patients. Persistent Graves' disease patients were compared with newly diagnosed Graves' disease patients by peripheral blood TCR sequencing and RNA sequencing. The study was conducted in China and was registered as a clinical trial. A total of roughly 35 samples underwent TCR sequencing: about 13 from persistent and roughly 20 from newly diagnosed Graves' disease patients. Overall study results and their limits: Persistent patients shared more public clonotypes among themselves (over 2,500) than newly diagnosed patients did (approximately 970). Because the primary lesion, thyroid tissue, could not be accessed, the study looked at peripheral blood alone. Sequencing and analysis were limited to the TCR beta chain. As a limitation, the authors acknowledged that the small sample size may reduce accuracy. TRBV28, TRBJ1-2 and TRBJ2-5 were preferentially used in persistent disease, while TRBV20-1 and TRBJ2-1 were favored in newly diagnosed disease. Compared with newly diagnosed patients, persistent Graves' disease patients had lower TCR Shannon entropy and fewer highly expanded clones, which suggests clonal expansion.

Via the germline V gene (reference sequence), CDR1 is LNHDA and CDR2 SQIVND. The junction shows trimming of 4 bases on V and 0 bases on J, plus 18 bases between the germline ends. Spanning cysteine to phenylalanine, the CDR3 consists of 18 amino acids. Here the CDR3 DNA is all that survives: 54 bases in frame from base 1. The library was obtained by multiplex PCR. The sequencer listed for this sample is Illumina HiSeq 4000. TCR beta libraries were built with iRepertoire HTBI primers and Arm-PCR amplification of CDR3 regions. Before sequencing, the PCR products underwent gel purification. As for how the authors treated the data: Across samples, 55 to 80 TRBV and 15 or so TRBJ segments were identified and used for gene usage analysis of CDR3 amino acid clonotypes. COPE and FqMerger were used to merge the filtered high-quality paired reads into contigs. BLAST was used to align contigs to IMGT TRBV, TRBD and TRBJ reference genes, and CDR3 was defined according to IMGT. Any clonotype with a frequency above 0.1% was classified as a highly expanded clone. Repertoire diversity was measured by Shannon entropy, and V-J evenness by the Gini coefficient. A clonotype was considered public if more than one individual shared it. TCRdb handled the public reads itself, with Q25 trimming in fastp and clone calling in MiXCR, and kept productive beta chains. Here each entry gathers all rows of one CDR3 protein and keeps the most common genes and DNA. In this record, the V and J calls reflect TCRdb's handling and not the investigators' own analysis. The sample table contains approximately 350,000 distinct CDR3 sequences; only one count was recorded for around 17% of them. Of the sample, about 32% falls within the top ten clones.

On this clonotype itself: Its antigen is unknown. Base qualities are not recorded, but no much larger clone differs from it by a single base.

Per the publication, the time point label means: newly diagnosed GD, antithyroid drugs for less than 3 months. For both TCR sequencing and RNA sequencing, RNA was extracted from PBMCs in TRIzol. Graves' disease was diagnosed according to American Thyroid Association guidelines. The patients came from an endocrinology department in Xi'an, China. Each patient gave 8.5 to 9.5 milliliters of peripheral blood, collected in an EDTA anticoagulant tube. Ficoll Paque Plus density gradient separation was used to isolate PBMCs, and no further T cell sorting was performed. An Agilent 2100 Bioanalyzer and agarose gel were used to assess RNA quality, and a NanoDrop 2000 was used to measure RNA concentration. These sequences were also reported in another study, on T cells in Graves' hyperthyroidism and ophthalmopathy. Reported in the second study: Stable Graves' hyperthyroidism was defined as no progression to ophthalmopathy during 18 months of follow-up. The hyperthyroidism patients were between 18 and 65 years old and newly diagnosed, with a disease duration of less than 2 months. The study excluded patients with uncontrolled infections, other autoimmune diseases, pregnancy or lactation. Diagnoses were established on the basis of clinical symptoms, serum thyroxine and TRAb, thyroid ultrasound, and orbital computed tomography. The TCR CDR3 was subjected to a first round of RT-PCR using the HTBI primer set and the Qiagen OneStep RT-PCR kit. Most expanded thyroid clonotypes (frequency above 0.001) were also detected in blood, suggesting blood repertoires may reflect thyroid immune responses. Ophthalmopathy was separated from stable hyperthyroidism by a 13 V-J signature model, with 85% to 90% sensitivity and approximately 81% specificity obtained in cross-validation and 80%/75% obtained in testing. In validation, the model predicted progression to ophthalmopathy a median of roughly 6.2 months before onset, with about 71% sensitivity and 72.22% specificity. To identify distinguishing TCR V-J signatures, a discovery cohort of about 100 patients was used, comprising 43 with Graves' ophthalmopathy and approximately 57 with stable Graves' hyperthyroidism. Whether ophthalmopathy could be predicted prospectively was tested in an independent validation cohort made up of some 20 hyperthyroidism patients plus 17 patients who later progressed to ophthalmopathy. The 100 discovery patients were randomly split 7:3 into training and test sets. The study also compared thyroid tissue and blood T-cell repertoires from over 5 Graves' hyperthyroidism patients. After blood sampling, hyperthyroidism patients were treated with methimazole at a starting dose of 30 mg daily, and ophthalmopathy patients were treated with high-dose intravenous methylprednisolone. The libraries were constructed in a second round of multiplex PCR and then size-selected and purified. The libraries were sequenced on an Illumina HiSeq2000 using paired-end 100 bp reads. SOAPnuke was used to process the raw data, throwing out any read that contained adapters or uncalled bases, had a mean Phred below 15, or lacked an exact constant-primer or identifier match. COPE v1.2.5 was used to merge the high-quality paired reads, and each unique nucleotide sequence was defined as a clonotype. MiTCR v1.1 was used to align the clonotypes against IMGT TRBV, TRBD and TRBJ reference segments. The analysis included only V-J combinations with a frequency above 0.0001, which together covered 99.2% of the repertoires. A TCS score was defined as the ratio of F50 (clonal expansion) to E x V (chaos), with BLOSUM62-based TCRdist applied between CDR3 peptides within each V-J. Welch's t-statistics and random forest reduced roughly 540 V-J features to 13, which were used in a naive Bayes classifier (R e1071). No statistical method was used to fix the sample size in advance, and group allocation was not hidden from the investigators. TCR Vbeta CDR3 sequencing of 135 peripheral blood samples (roughly 43 ophthalmopathy, about 80 hyperthyroidism and about 17 progressor patients) is reported in the paper.

This receptor was obtained from a man aged 35 to 55 with Graves disease. Donor details come from another sample of the same person, matched by shared clones. Specimen: peripheral blood mononuclear cells (PBMCs), collected at new diagnosis, from a patient treated with antithyroid drugs. The chain uses TRBV19 and TRBJ2-2; the D call is possibly TRBD1 or TRBD2, each sharing 5 bases. The CDR3 is CASSSIMRGRANTGELFF. In nucleotide form, the sequence is TGTGCCAGTAGTAGTATTATGAGGGGTCGCGCGAACACCGGGGAGCTGTTTTTT. The full variable domain, with segments outside the CDR3 supplied by the reference TRBV19 and TRBJ2-2 proteins, appears as DGGITQSPKYLFRKEGQNVTLSCEQNLNHDAMYWYRQDPGQGLRLIYYSQIVNDFQKGDIAEGYSVSREKKESFPLTVTSAQKNPTAFYLCASSSIMRGRANTGELFFGEGSRLTVL.